This TCR beta chain came from a study of Graves' ophthalmopathy and Graves' hyperthyroidism. Study observations and caveats: Ophthalmopathy progression prediction by the model yielded a sensitivity of 60% to 71% and a specificity of approximately 77%. Ophthalmopathy cases were distinguished from stable hyperthyroidism by a 13-signature model, reaching about 85% sensitivity and 81.08% specificity.

Each donor who had ophthalmopathy showed moderate-to-severe activity, a CAS of ≥3, a NOSPECS of ≥4, and a duration under 3 months. Germline loops: CDR1 MGHDK, CDR2 SYGVNS. This CDR3 spans 8 amino acids. For this clonotype: What it binds is not known. Relative to the germline gene, one junction end is altered; a read error may explain this.

For repertoire sequencing, the TCR beta CDR3 regions were amplified from RNA transcripts. The workflow started with a first-round RT-PCR run with HTBI primers and then moved on to a second-round multiplex PCR. TCRdb analysed the multiplex PCR reads with MiXCR anew, one entry per CDR3 protein. The sample consists of 500,000 to 800,000 distinct CDR3 sequences, 35% to 45% of them appearing once. This chain joins TRBV25-1 and TRBJ1-2, with D perhaps TRBD1 (6 bases). The TCR originated in an adult man with Graves' ophthalmopathy. Sequenced input: peripheral blood. The CDR3 nucleotides read TGTGCCAGCAGTGGAGGGGGCTTC. Its translation: CASSGGGF.